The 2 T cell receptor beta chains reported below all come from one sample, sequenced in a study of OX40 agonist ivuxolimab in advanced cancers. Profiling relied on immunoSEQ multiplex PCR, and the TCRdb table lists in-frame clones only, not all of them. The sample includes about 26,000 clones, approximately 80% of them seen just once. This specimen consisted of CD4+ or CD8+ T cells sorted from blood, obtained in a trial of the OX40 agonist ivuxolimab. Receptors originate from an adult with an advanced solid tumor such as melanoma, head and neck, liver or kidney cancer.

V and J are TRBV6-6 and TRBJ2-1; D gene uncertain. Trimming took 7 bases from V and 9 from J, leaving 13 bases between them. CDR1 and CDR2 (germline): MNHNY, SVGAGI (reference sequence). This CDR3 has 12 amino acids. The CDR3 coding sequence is TGTGCCAGCATGAGAAAAGCTGGTGAGCAGTTCTTC. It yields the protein CASMRKAGEQFF.

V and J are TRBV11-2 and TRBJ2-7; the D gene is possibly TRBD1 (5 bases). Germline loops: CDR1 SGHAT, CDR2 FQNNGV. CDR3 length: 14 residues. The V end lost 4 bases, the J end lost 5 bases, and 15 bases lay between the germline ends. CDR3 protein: CASSSLSRVHEQYF. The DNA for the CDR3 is TGTGCCAGCAGCTCCCTCTCCAGGGTCCACGAGCAGTACTTC. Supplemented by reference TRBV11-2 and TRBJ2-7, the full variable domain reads EAGVAQSPRYKIIEKRQSVAFWCNPISGHATLYWYQQILGQGPKLLIQFQNNGVVDDSQLPKDRFSAERLKGVDSTLKIQPAKLEDSAVYLCASSSLSRVHEQYFGPGTRLTVT.